The rows below give T cell receptor beta chains drawn from one sample of a study of OX40 agonist ivuxolimab in advanced cancers. Some clones are missing from TCRdb's copy, which holds only in-frame ones; the method was immunoSEQ multiplex PCR. This table has fewer than 50,000 clones, approximately 90% appearing once. The starting material was CD4+ or CD8+ T cells sorted from blood, obtained in a trial of the OX40 agonist ivuxolimab. These receptors originate from an adult with an advanced solid tumor such as melanoma, head and neck, liver or kidney cancer. The CDR3 runs from the conserved cysteine through the conserved F or W. Fields, in order: J gene, V gene, D gene, clone size, CDR3 DNA, CDR3 protein. D genes are given only for firm matches. Expanded clones get a size class; other rows say once, few or many, or leave the size out.

j_call: TRBJ2-3; v_call: TRBV2; d_call: -; clone_size: -; cdr3_nt: TGTGCCAGCAGACCCGGGACCAGCACAGATACGCAGTATTTT; cdr3_aa: CASRPGTSTDTQYF
j_call: TRBJ1-4; v_call: TRBV4-1; d_call: -; clone_size: -; cdr3_nt: TGCGCCAGCAGCCAAGATATGGCGCGGGAAAAACTGTTTTTT; cdr3_aa: CASSQDMAREKLFF
j_call: TRBJ1-1; v_call: TRBV28; d_call: -; clone_size: -; cdr3_nt: TGTGCCAGCAGTTTAACAGGGAACACTGAAGCTTTCTTT; cdr3_aa: CASSLTGNTEAFF
j_call: TRBJ1-1; v_call: TRBV29-1; d_call: -; clone_size: -; cdr3_nt: TGCAGCGTTGATGGAGGTAACACTGAAGCTTTCTTT; cdr3_aa: CSVDGGNTEAFF
j_call: TRBJ1-2; v_call: TRBV10-3; d_call: -; clone_size: few; cdr3_nt: TGTGCCATCAGTCGGGACGGAAACTATGGCTACACCTTC; cdr3_aa: CAISRDGNYGYTF
j_call: TRBJ1-1; v_call: TRBV28; d_call: -; clone_size: -; cdr3_nt: TGTGCCAGCGTCGATCCGGGAGGTGAAGCTTTCTTT; cdr3_aa: CASVDPGGEAFF
j_call: TRBJ1-2; v_call: TRBV7-2; d_call: -; clone_size: -; cdr3_nt: TGTGCCAGCAGCTTATTCGGGGAAGCTCGATATGGCTACACCTTC; cdr3_aa: CASSLFGEARYGYTF
j_call: TRBJ1-2; v_call: TRBV28; d_call: -; clone_size: few; cdr3_nt: TGTGCCAGCAGTTTCAGGGACTATGGCTACACCTTC; cdr3_aa: CASSFRDYGYTF
j_call: TRBJ2-1; v_call: TRBV12-5; d_call: -; clone_size: -; cdr3_nt: TGTGCTAGTGGTCCCGCAGTTGTTGGGGCGGGTCTGGACAATGAGCAGTTCTTC; cdr3_aa: CASGPAVVGAGLDNEQFF
j_call: TRBJ2-1; v_call: TRBV11-2; d_call: -; clone_size: once; cdr3_nt: TGTGCCAGCAGCGTTAGTGGCCCGGGTAATGAGCAGTTCTTC; cdr3_aa: CASSVSGPGNEQFF
j_call: TRBJ2-5; v_call: TRBV9; d_call: TRBD2; clone_size: -; cdr3_nt: TGTGCCAGCAGCGGAAGCGGGGTAGGAGAGACCCAGTACTTC; cdr3_aa: CASSGSGVGETQYF
j_call: TRBJ1-4; v_call: TRBV13; d_call: TRBD1; clone_size: -; cdr3_nt: TGTGCCAGCAGCTTCCTTGGGACAGATGAAAAACTGTTTTTT; cdr3_aa: CASSFLGTDEKLFF
j_call: TRBJ1-4; v_call: TRBV15; d_call: -; clone_size: -; cdr3_nt: TGTGCCACCAGCAGAGATAGGGAGAAGGTTGAAAAACTGTTTTTT; cdr3_aa: CATSRDREKVEKLFF